One T cell receptor beta chain is described in this entry. The antigen is unknown. Sequencing was performed with immunoSEQ multiplex PCR; in TCRdb, only in-frame clones are kept and a portion is missing. Of about 60,000 clones listed, just under 80% are singletons. The sample is drawn from a study of vaccination effects on CD4 cells after COVID-19. Study-level information: Following the second dose by a median of 72 days, the post-vaccine samples were obtained.

The CDR3 sequence is 14 residues long. The ends lost 8 bases at V and 3 bases at J; junction bases unmatched: 5. Germline V gene sequence: CDR1 LNHDA, CDR2 SQIVND (reference sequence). Antigen-specific CD4+ T cells were first expanded with viral peptide pools by the ViraFEST assay and only then sequenced. CD4+ T cells were isolated after 10 days of culture. The participants, recipients of two vaccine doses, got either BNT162b2 or mRNA-1273. The authors exchanged half the medium for IL-2 medium on days 3 and 7. Whole-study findings and limits: The study found marked clonal contraction of infection- and vaccine-induced clones late after vaccination.

The specimen was CD4+ T cells from PBMCs cultured with HCoV-OC43 spike peptides, collected after COVID-19 vaccination. Subset meaning: HCoV-OC43 spike overlapping peptide pool stimulation. This chain joins TRBV19 and TRBJ1-5, with 9 bases fitting TRBD1. This sequence was found in a human donor who received a COVID-19 vaccine. CDR3 loop: CASRLQGANQPQHF. The CDR3 DNA reads as TGTGCCAGTCGACTACAGGGGGCCAATCAGCCCCAGCATTTT.